Each of the 18 T cell receptor beta chains below was sequenced from the same sample in a study of early T cells in non-severe SARS-CoV-2 infection (dated by TCRdb to the early 2020s). Library construction relied on 5' RACE. This sample was sequenced with a NextSeq 500. TCRdb applied fastp at Q25 and MiXCR to the public reads, then kept only in-frame beta chains. One record per CDR3 amino acid sequence lists the most common genes and DNA. A total of 50,000 to 65,000 distinct CDR3 sequences appear in this sample, roughly an eighth of them only once. Of the sample, approximately 1.3% falls within the top ten clones. The sequenced sample was whole blood. The source of these receptors is an adult who was a healthcare worker with PCR-confirmed SARS-CoV-2 infection or an uninfected control (not recorded which).

This clonotype was counted a few times. V and J are TRBV6-5 and TRBJ2-1; the D gene is possibly TRBD2 (6 bases). V dropped 5 bases and J dropped 9 bases, with 17 bases sitting between them. Germline loops: CDR1 MNHEY, CDR2 SVGAGI. The CDR3 covers 14 residues. This chain's CDR3 is CASSEEGTLLEQFF. As DNA, the CDR3 is TGTGCCAGCAGTGAGGAGGGGACCCTCCTTGAGCAGTTCTTC.

This clonotype appeared a few times. This chain joins TRBV6-1 and TRBJ2-2, with D possibly TRBD1 on 5 matching bases. The CDR3 extends over 14 amino acids. V lost 4 bases, J lost 7 bases, and 13 bases lay in between. In germline, CDR1 is MNHNS, CDR2 SASEGT. The CDR3: CASSVVGLGGELFF. DNA for the CDR3: TGTGCCAGCAGTGTGGTGGGGCTTGGCGGGGAGCTGTTTTTT.

The gene calls are TRBV29-1 and TRBJ1-2; D ambiguous. CDR1 is SQVTM, CDR2 ANQGSEA, per germline. The CDR3 sequence is 9 residues long. Deletions cut 2 bases from V and 5 bases from J, with 0 bases between. The CDR3 region is CSVEYGYTF. CDR3 coding DNA: TGCAGCGTTGAATATGGCTACACCTTC. Filled out from reference TRBV29-1 and TRBJ1-2, the complete variable domain reads SAVISQKPSRDICQRGTSLTIQCQVDSQVTMMFWYRQQPGQSLTLIATANQGSEATYESGFVIDKFPISRPNLTFSTLTVSNMSPEDSSIYLCSVEYGYTFGSGTRLTVV.

This clonotype was seen more than once but under ten times. This chain joins TRBV9 and TRBJ2-1, with D uncertain. V gave up 3 bases and J gave up 6 bases, with 1 base separating them. CDR1 and CDR2 (germline): SGDLS, YYNGEE. The CDR3 has 10 amino acids. The CDR3 loop reads CASSGNEQFF. CDR3 DNA: TGTGCCAGCAGCGGCAATGAGCAGTTCTTC.

In its sample, this clonotype was seen a few times. The gene calls are TRBV20-1 and TRBJ1-1; D ambiguous. Trimming pared 6 bases from V and 1 base from J, leaving 9 bases between. CDR3 length: 12 residues. The V gene's germline CDR1 is DFQATT and CDR2 SNEGSKA (reference sequence). CDR3 nucleotide sequence: TGCAGTGCGAAATGGGGGAACACTGAAGCTTTCTTT. Translation gives CSAKWGNTEAFF.

This clonotype was observed a handful of times. The rearrangement links TRBV14 to TRBJ2-7; perhaps TRBD2 as D (6 bases). Deletions cut 4 bases from V and 0 bases from J, with 13 bases between. The CDR3 totals 15 residues. Germline lookup yields CDR1 SGHDN and CDR2 FVKESK. CDR3 in DNA: TGTGCCAGCAGCCCCACTGCGGGATCCTCCTACGAGCAGTACTTC. Translating gives CASSPTAGSSYEQYF.

The chain couples TRBV6-1 to TRBJ1-2; D gene uncertain. Trimming cost V 0 bases and J 12 bases, with 14 bases left between them. The CDR3 has 13 residues. CDR1 and CDR2 (germline): MNHNS, SASEGT. The CDR3 here is CASSEALLRRDTF. CDR3 nucleotides: TGTGCCAGCAGTGAAGCGCTTCTCCGTCGTGACACCTTC.

For the CDR3, the DNA is TGTGCCAGCAGTTACGCCGAGGAGCAGTACTTC. It encodes CASSYAEEQYF. The J gene is TRBJ2-7, the V gene TRBV6-6; D uncertain. The CDR3 loop spans 11 amino acids. Trimming removed 2 bases from V and 7 bases from J, with 6 bases in between. Germline CDR1 reads MNHNY; CDR2 reads SVGAGI (reference sequence).

A few counts support this clonotype. This chain links TRBV7-9 with TRBJ2-7; weak D call: TRBD1 (5 bases). The CDR3 totals 14 residues. V gave up 1 base and J gave up 1 base, with 8 bases separating them. CDR1 SEHNR and CDR2 FQNEAQ come from the germline V gene (reference sequence). DNA for the CDR3: TGTGCCAGCAGCTTAGGTGACAGTTCCTACGAGCAGTACTTC. This gives the protein CASSLGDSSYEQYF.

The V and J genes are TRBV5-5 and TRBJ1-5; maybe TRBD1 (5 bases). CDR1 is SGHKS, CDR2 YYEKEE, per germline (reference sequence). V dropped 4 bases and J dropped 1 base, with 15 bases sitting between them. The CDR3 covers 16 residues. The CDR3 coding sequence is TGTGCCAGCAGCCGGAGGAGCGGGGGGAGCAATCAGCCCCAGCATTTT. It yields the protein CASSRRSGGSNQPQHF.

This clonotype came up a few times. This sequence joins TRBV20-1 and TRBJ2-5; no clear D gene. CDR3 length: 12 amino acids. Germline CDR1 is DFQATT and CDR2 is SNEGSKA (reference sequence). With 5 bases removed from V and 1 base from J, the gap between germline ends came to 8 bases. In DNA, the CDR3 is TGCAGTGCTGCTAGTCCCCAAGAGACCCAGTACTTC. Translated, it gives CSAASPQETQYF.

The gene calls are TRBV6-6 and TRBJ1-4, with 12 bases that match TRBD1. V shed 5 bases, J shed 3 bases, and the junction held 7 bases outside the gene matches. This CDR3 is built from 17 residues. Per germline, CDR1 MNHNY and CDR2 SVGAGI (reference sequence). CDR3 sequence reads: CASSTGTGGAPNEKLFF. Written as DNA, the CDR3 is TGTGCCAGCAGTACAGGGACAGGGGGCGCACCTAATGAAAAACTGTTTTTT.

This clonotype came up many times. The chain couples TRBV7-8 to TRBJ2-2; D is unresolved. Germline lookup yields CDR1 SGHVS and CDR2 FQNEAQ. CDR3 length: 14 amino acids. Trimming removed 5 bases from V and 0 bases from J, with 7 bases in between. CDR3 DNA sequence: TGTGCCAGCAGCGCAAGAGCGAACACCGGGGAGCTGTTTTTT. This codes for CASSARANTGELFF.

This chain uses TRBV6-5 with TRBJ1-5; TRBD1 agrees at 11 bases. Trimming took 0 bases from V and 12 from J; bases not matched to a gene: 7. CDR3 length equals 15 residues. In germline, CDR1 is MNHEY, CDR2 SVGAGI. The CDR3 DNA is TGTGCCAGCAGTTACTCGAGGGACAGGGGGTTGCTCCAGCATTTT. This codes for CASSYSRDRGLLQHF.

This clonotype has at least ten counts. The chain carries TRBV4-3 and TRBJ1-3; D is unclear. V was trimmed by 3 bases and J by 0 bases, leaving 15 bases between them. Germline V gives CDR1 LGHNA, CDR2 YSLEER. This CDR3 has 17 amino acids. CDR3 coding DNA: TGCGCCAGCAGCCACGAACCCCCCTCTAACTCTGGAAACACCATATATTTT. Its protein product is CASSHEPPSNSGNTIYF.

This clonotype was seen repeatedly, ten times or more. The chain carries TRBV12-3 or TRBV12-4 and TRBJ2-1; D is ambiguous. The CDR3 has 11 residues. Trimming left V 3 bases short and J 7 bases short, with 4 bases between. CDR3 in amino acids: CASSLSNEQFF. The CDR3 DNA is TGTGCCAGCAGTTTGAGTAATGAGCAGTTCTTC.

J is TRBJ2-4 and V is TRBV29-1; 7 nucleotides agree with TRBD1. This CDR3 spans 13 amino acids. Trimming removed 7 bases from V and 7 bases from J; junction bases left unmatched: 10. The germline V gene encodes CDR1 SQVTM and CDR2 ANQGSEA. DNA of the CDR3: TGCAGCGCCGAAGGGACAGTCGGGAACATTCAGTACTTC. Translated: CSAEGTVGNIQYF.

This sequence joins TRBV9 and TRBJ2-7; the D gene is possibly TRBD2 (5 bases). Germline V gene sequence: CDR1 SGDLS, CDR2 YYNGEE. This CDR3 has 17 residues. V was cut by 4 bases and J by 1 base, with 21 bases left in between. The CDR3 region is CASSPWRLAGGSYEQYF. The CDR3 DNA reads as TGTGCCAGCAGCCCCTGGCGGTTGGCGGGTGGTTCCTACGAGCAGTACTTC.